This T cell receptor beta chain was found in a study of cytomegalovirus exposure and HLA in healthy donors. The PCR ran on 60 Vbeta and 13 Jbeta primers. Assay used: immunoSEQ multiplex PCR; TCRdb lists only in-frame clones, some missing. The sample records 85,000 to 130,000 clones, 65% to 80% being singletons. Germline values: CDR1 SNHLY, CDR2 FYNNEI. CDR3 size: 13 residues. V gave up 8 bases and J gave up 1 base, with 11 bases separating them. The clonotype was recovered from a male donor in good health and CMV-seropositive. J is TRBJ1-1 and V is TRBV2; D perhaps matches TRBD1 (5 bases). Sequencing used PBMCs. The CDR3 spells CASGAQGNTEAFF. The CDR3 nucleotides are TGTGCCAGCGGGGCTCAGGGGAACACTGAAGCTTTCTTT.